This T cell receptor beta chain was sequenced for a study of cytomegalovirus exposure and HLA in healthy donors. The study, taken as a whole, reports: The authors later found TCR association rates varying by HLA locus, with DRB1 most and HLA-C fewest.

The V gene's germline CDR1 is SQVTM and CDR2 ANQGSEA. The CDR3 length is 13 residues. Deletions cut 2 bases from V and 5 bases from J, with 12 bases between. With regard to this clone: Its antigen is still unknown.

PCR primers comprised 60 Vbeta and 13 Jbeta primers. Sequenced by immunoSEQ multiplex PCR; TCRdb stores in-frame clones only, minus some. Of around 180,000 clones in the sample, 84% were seen once. The V gene is TRBV29-1, the J gene TRBJ1-1; a possible D gene is TRBD1 (6 bases). The specimen sequenced was PBMCs. The sequence was collected from a boy under 18 in good health and CMV-seronegative. DNA of the CDR3: TGCAGCGTTGAAAGGGGCAGGGGAACTGAAGCTTTCTTT. It translates to CSVERGRGTEAFF.